This T cell receptor beta chain was recovered during a study of cytomegalovirus exposure and HLA in healthy donors. Note on this clone: Its antigen is as yet unknown.

Vbeta (60) and Jbeta (13) primers were used in the PCR. Using immunoSEQ multiplex PCR, the repertoire was profiled, and TCRdb retains in-frame clones only, with some absent. The sample shows about 180,000 clones, about 78% of them seen only once. Study-wide points: CMV antigen specificity was confirmed in vitro for a few CMV-associated chains.

V dropped 5 bases and J dropped 2 bases, with 9 bases sitting between them. There are 14 residues in the CDR3. Germline CDR1 SNHLY, CDR2 FYNNEI. The sequenced material came from PBMCs. The chain uses TRBV2 and TRBJ1-4; D not resolved. The receptor's source is a man aged 55 to 70 in good health and CMV-seronegative. The CDR3 DNA sequence: TGTGCCAGCAGTCCGGGGTACACTAATGAAAAACTGTTTTTT. This translates into CASSPGYTNEKLFF.